A single T cell receptor beta chain is shown here with its context. TCRdb re-analysed the 5' RACE reads in MiXCR, keeping a single row per CDR3 protein. The sample lists about 430,000 distinct CDR3 sequences, 20% to 30% occurring once. Germline V gene sequence: CDR1 LGHNA, CDR2 YNFKEQ. V dropped 4 bases and J dropped 4 bases, with 13 bases sitting between them. The CDR3 has 14 residues. This sample is drawn from a study of T-cell memory formation after mild COVID-19. The chain employs TRBV4-2 and TRBJ1-2, with a possible D match to TRBD1 (5 bases). The specimen was PBMCs or a T cell subset sorted from them (not recorded which). The sequence came from an adult woman who had mild COVID-19 (a few samples of this study predate the infection). Cell type and time point are not known. CDR3 in DNA: TGTGCCAGCAGCCCTGGGACCGCCCCCTATGGCTACACCTTC. It translates to CASSPGTAPYGYTF.